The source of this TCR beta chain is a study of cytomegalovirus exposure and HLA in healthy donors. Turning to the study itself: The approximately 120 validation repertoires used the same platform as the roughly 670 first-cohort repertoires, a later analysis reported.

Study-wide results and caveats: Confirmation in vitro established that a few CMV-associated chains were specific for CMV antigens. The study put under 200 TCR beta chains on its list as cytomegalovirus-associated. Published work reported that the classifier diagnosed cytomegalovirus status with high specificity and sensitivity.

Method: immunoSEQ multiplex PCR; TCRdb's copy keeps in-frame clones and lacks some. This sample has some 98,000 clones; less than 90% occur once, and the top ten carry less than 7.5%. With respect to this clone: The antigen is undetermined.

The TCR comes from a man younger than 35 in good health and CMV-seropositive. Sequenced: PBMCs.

The CDR3 region is CASTSTGGTYEQYF. The CDR3 coding sequence is TGTGCCAGCACCTCGACAGGGGGAACTTACGAGCAGTACTTC. The V and J genes are TRBV6-5 and TRBJ2-7; 9 bases line up with TRBD1. V lost 7 bases to trimming and J lost 4 bases; unmatched junction nucleotides: 8. The CDR3 has 14 amino acids. Germline CDR1 reads MNHEY; CDR2 reads SVGAGI.